This T cell receptor (beta chain) comes out of a study of T cells in Graves' hyperthyroidism and ophthalmopathy. Across the study: Blood from the periphery was taken at initial diagnosis, before any treatment. Findings and caveats of the study: Ophthalmopathy and stable hyperthyroidism were told apart by a 13 V-J model. Expanded thyroid clonotypes (above 0.001) were mostly also found in blood.

Fresh peripheral blood, about 10 ml of it, supplied the PBMCs. This clonotype has ten or more counts. Its antigen remains unknown. TCR beta CDR3 regions were amplified from RNA. The HTBI primer set was used in a first-round RT-PCR of the TCR CDR3. TCRdb passed the multiplex PCR reads through MiXCR, listing each CDR3 protein once. This table has hundreds of thousands of distinct CDR3 sequences, approximately 17% appearing once. CDR1 and CDR2 (germline): LGHDT, YNNKEL (reference sequence). The ends lost 0 bases at V and 5 bases at J; junction bases unmatched: 5. The CDR3 consists of 15 residues. Source material: blood. The chain is built from TRBV3-1 and TRBJ2-5; 8 nucleotides align to TRBD2. This TCR was recovered from a woman under 30 with Graves' ophthalmopathy. CDR3 in DNA: TGTGCCAGCAGCCAAGATTCGGGGACTAGGGAGACCCAGTACTTC. Amino acid sequence: CASSQDSGTRETQYF.